Each of the 27 T cell receptor beta chains below was sequenced from the same sample in a study of low-dose radiotherapy and immunotherapy resistance in tumors. The time point was: before trial treatment. Using a constant-region primer together with a V-primer adapter, TCRs were subjected to around 20 PCR cycles of amplification. TCRdb fed the reads into MiXCR, producing one record per CDR3 protein. Of approximately 47,000 distinct CDR3 sequences listed, about an eighth are singletons. The sample was PBMCs, taken before treatment. The receptors originated from a female donor with ovarian cancer.

This clonotype was counted at least ten times. V gene TRBV6-1 combines with J gene TRBJ1-5, with 7 positions matching TRBD1. Germline assignment: CDR1 MNHNS and CDR2 SASEGT. CDR3 length: 13 amino acids. Trimming cost V 5 bases and J 7 bases; bases outside gene matches: 5. CDR3 sequence reads: CASSIQGKQPQHF. The CDR3 DNA reads TGTGCCAGCAGTATACAGGGGAAGCAGCCCCAGCATTTT.

The chain uses TRBV30 and TRBJ1-5; no clear D. Germline CDR1 and CDR2: GTSNPN and SVGIG (reference sequence). Trimming took off 2 bases at V and 4 bases at J, with 18 bases between the two ends. The CDR3 has 16 amino acids. The CDR3 region is CAWSPRGGWGNQPQHF. As DNA, the CDR3 is TGTGCCTGGAGTCCCCGGGGAGGGTGGGGTAATCAGCCCCAGCATTTT.

This clonotype was seen repeatedly, ten times or more. The rearrangement joins TRBV7-9 to TRBJ2-1; 13 bases are a match to TRBD2. The CDR3 runs to 18 residues. Germline V gene lookup returns CDR1 SEHNR and CDR2 FQNEAQ (reference sequence). The junction had 11 bases not matched to a gene; V was cut back by 4 bases and J by 5 bases. CDR3 sequence (DNA): TGTGCCAGCAGCTCTCCCCCTTTTACTAGCGGGGGGGACAATGAGCAGTTCTTC. Its translation: CASSSPPFTSGGDNEQFF.

Regarding this clonotype: A junction boundary mismatches the germline segment, possibly from a read error. The CDR3 DNA sequence: TGTGCCAGCACCCTAGCGGGATGGCCCTATGAGCAGTACTTC. Translation gives CASTLAGWPYEQYF. J is TRBJ2-7 and V is TRBV28; 9 nucleotides agree with TRBD2. Per the germline V gene, CDR1 is MDHEN and CDR2 is SYDVKM. The CDR3 sequence is 14 residues long.

This clonotype has ten or more counts. The chain combines TRBV20-1 with TRBJ1-3; D is unclear. With 6 bases removed from V and 4 bases from J, the gap between germline ends came to 22 bases. Germline V gene data show CDR1 as DFQATT and CDR2 as SNEGSKA (reference sequence). The CDR3 length is 16 residues. The CDR3 loop is CSASPVREMVGNTIYF. CDR3 nucleotides: TGCAGTGCCTCACCGGTCCGGGAAATGGTGGGAAACACCATATATTTT.

This clonotype was observed many times. V gene TRBV29-1 combines with J gene TRBJ1-2, with no clear D. The CDR3 contains 10 residues. Germline CDR1 reads SQVTM; CDR2 reads ANQGSEA. The V end was cut by 6 bases, the J end by 6 bases, with 8 bases between. CDR3 nucleotides: TGCAGCGTGAGGACGGATGGCTACACCTTC. Protein sequence: CSVRTDGYTF.

This clonotype was counted at least ten times. The rearrangement uses TRBV29-1 and TRBJ1-5; the D is unclear. This CDR3 is 16 amino acids long. Germline V gene data show CDR1 as SQVTM and CDR2 as ANQGSEA. Trimming pared 0 bases from V and 1 base from J, leaving 13 bases between. The CDR3 region has the DNA TGCAGCGTTGAAGACATTGGTCCCCTAAGCAATCAGCCCCAGCATTTT. This translates into CSVEDIGPLSNQPQHF.

The genes are TRBV12-5 and TRBJ2-6; D gene ambiguous. The CDR3 totals 15 residues. Trimming removed 1 base from V and 2 bases from J, with 6 bases in between. Germline V lookup: CDR1 LGHNT, CDR2 FRNRAP. As DNA, the CDR3 is TGTGCTAGTGGTTTGGAACATGCTGGGGCCAACGTCCTGACTTTC. Translating gives CASGLEHAGANVLTF. Using reference TRBV12-5 and TRBJ2-6 for the parts outside the CDR3, the full variable domain is DARVTQTPRHKVTEMGQEVTMRCQPILGHNTVFWYRQTMMQGLELLAYFRNRAPLDDSGMPKDRFSAEMPDATLATLKIQPSEPRDSAVYFCASGLEHAGANVLTFGAGSRLTVL.

This clonotype occurred a few times. The gene calls are TRBV6-2 or TRBV6-3 and TRBJ2-7; D call uncertain. The germline V gene encodes CDR1 MNHEY and CDR2 SVGEGT. V lost 6 bases to trimming and J lost 2 bases, with 14 bases between them. The CDR3 consists of 14 residues. The CDR3 is CASSPQKMTYEQYF. The CDR3 nucleotides read TGTGCCAGCAGCCCCCAGAAGATGACCTACGAGCAGTACTTC.

Comments on this clonotype: With a far larger clone one base away, a read error is the likely cause. V gene TRBV28 combines with J gene TRBJ2-7; no definite D call. V lost 3 bases and J 7 bases, leaving 19 bases between the germline ends. The CDR3 sequence is 15 residues long. Looked up from germline, CDR1 is MDHEN and CDR2 is SYDVKM. The CDR3 DNA reads TGTGCCAGCAGTTTTGGGCGTCGGGTAGGCAATGAGCAGTACTTC. Translation: CASSFGRRVGNEQYF.

This clonotype was seen ten or more times. The chain employs TRBV6-2 or TRBV6-3 and TRBJ2-5; D may be TRBD2 (5 bases). This CDR3 is built from 13 residues. Germline CDR1 MNHEY, CDR2 SVGEGT. V was pared by 6 bases and J by 4 bases, with 12 bases between. CDR3 DNA sequence: TGTGCCAGCAGCCAGATGGGGAGAGAGACCCAGTACTTC. Its translation is CASSQMGRETQYF.

This clonotype has at least ten counts. DNA for the CDR3: TGTGCCAGCTCACCACGGACAGAGTCAACTAATGAAAAACTGTTTTTT. Encoded protein: CASSPRTESTNEKLFF. This chain connects TRBV18 to TRBJ1-4, with D perhaps matching TRBD1 (6 bases). The length of the CDR3 is 16 residues. The germline gives CDR1 KGHSH, CDR2 LQKENI. V was trimmed by 1 base and J by 0 bases, leaving 9 bases between them. The variable domain in full, with the rest retrieved from reference TRBV18 and TRBJ1-4, is NAGVMQNPRHLVRRRGQEARLRCSPMKGHSHVYWYRQLPEEGLKFMVYLQKENIIDESGMPKERFSAEFPKEGPSILRIQQVVRGDSAAYFCASSPRTESTNEKLFFGSGTQLSVL.

This clonotype has ten or more counts. This chain uses TRBV4-1 with TRBJ1-5, with D unclear. Germline V gene lookup returns CDR1 MGHRA and CDR2 YSYEKL. The CDR3 length is 15 residues. V lost 5 bases to trimming and J lost 7 bases, with 18 bases between them. The CDR3 DNA is TGCGCCAGCAGCATACAAAACCTGGAAGTCCAGCCCCAGCATTTT. This encodes CASSIQNLEVQPQHF.

As concerns this clonotype: This probably arose from a read error, given a far larger clone one base away. This sequence joins TRBV6-5 and TRBJ2-5; no clear D. This CDR3 has 15 residues. From germline, CDR1 is MNHEY and CDR2 SVGAGI. CDR3 sequence (DNA): TGTGCCAGCAGTTCAAACGCGGCAGGTCAAGAGACCAAGTACTTC. It specifies CASSSNAAGQETKYF.

The sample holds many counts of this clonotype. This chain links TRBV2 with TRBJ2-1; 10 bases line up with TRBD2. This CDR3 spans 15 amino acids. V shed 4 bases, J shed 6 bases, and the junction held 6 bases outside the gene matches. Germline assignment: CDR1 SNHLY and CDR2 FYNNEI. The CDR3 protein is CASSGAGGPFNEQFF. CDR3 bases: TGTGCCAGCAGTGGAGCGGGGGGGCCTTTCAATGAGCAGTTCTTC.

Many counts were recorded for this clonotype. The rearrangement joins TRBV4-1 to TRBJ2-3; D unclear. V shed 0 bases and J shed 7 bases, with 17 bases lying between them. CDR3 size: 16 residues. Germline CDR1 reads MGHRA; CDR2 reads YSYEKL. Here the CDR3 DNA reads TGCGCCAGCAGCCAAGAGCCTACTGACGTCGGGCATACGCAGTATTTT. It is translated as CASSQEPTDVGHTQYF.

This clonotype was seen ten or more times. The chain recombines TRBV28 with TRBJ2-7; D possibly corresponds to TRBD2 (6 bases). Looked up from germline, CDR1 is MDHEN and CDR2 is SYDVKM. Trimming shortened V by 8 bases and J by 2 bases, and 25 bases separated the two germline ends. The CDR3 contains 17 residues. CDR3 amino acids: CASQGAGGGDGAYEQYF. CDR3 sequence (DNA): TGTGCCAGCCAAGGGGCAGGTGGAGGGGACGGGGCCTACGAGCAGTACTTC.

This clonotype was counted at least ten times. The chain links TRBV6-6 to TRBJ1-5, with 7 bases matching TRBD1. This CDR3 region has 18 residues. The germline V gene encodes CDR1 MNHNY and CDR2 SVGAGI (reference sequence). Unmatched junction bases numbered 10, after V lost 0 bases and J lost 2 bases. CDR3 DNA sequence: TGTGCCAGCAGTTACTCTCAGGGGCGACAGGGAGGCAATCAGCCCCAGCATTTT. This gives the protein CASSYSQGRQGGNQPQHF.

This clonotype came up many times. The rearrangement joins TRBV6-6 to TRBJ2-7; D could derive from TRBD1 or TRBD2 (5 bases each). Germline V gives CDR1 MNHNY, CDR2 SVGAGI (reference sequence). V dropped 6 bases and J dropped 0 bases, with 15 bases sitting between them. The CDR3 has 15 amino acids. In nucleotides, the CDR3 is TGTGCCAGCAGGCCACCCGGGGCGAGCTCCTACGAGCAGTACTTC. Amino acid sequence: CASRPPGASSYEQYF.

This clonotype was detected ten times or more. The genes are TRBV28 and TRBJ2-7, with TRBD2 matching over 7 bases. Germline lookup yields CDR1 MDHEN and CDR2 SYDVKM. V shed 4 bases, J shed 4 bases, and the junction held 13 bases outside the gene matches. CDR3 size: 16 residues. CDR3 bases: TGTGCCAGCAGTTCCCCCCTCGCGGGAGTAGTATACGAGCAGTACTTC. It is translated as CASSSPLAGVVYEQYF.

In this sample, this clonotype is medium-sized. The rearrangement links TRBV2 to TRBJ2-1, with D hard to call. This CDR3 contains 13 residues. Germline loops: CDR1 SNHLY, CDR2 FYNNEI. The V end lost 6 bases, the J end lost 0 bases, and 6 bases lay between the germline ends. Written as DNA, the CDR3 is TGTGCCAGCAGGGTGGGCTCCTACAATGAGCAGTTCTTC. Encoded protein: CASRVGSYNEQFF.

This clonotype was recorded at least ten times. The chain employs TRBV6-2 or TRBV6-3 and TRBJ2-1, with D maybe TRBD1 (6 bases). Germline-derived CDR1 and CDR2 are MNHEY and SVGEGT. This CDR3 has 13 residues. V dropped 7 bases and J dropped 8 bases, with 15 bases sitting between them. CDR3 residues: CASTHLGAYEQFF. CDR3 coding DNA: TGTGCCAGCACCCACCTGGGGGCCTATGAGCAGTTCTTC.

This clonotype was seen many times. This chain uses TRBV5-6 with TRBJ1-5; D is undetermined. Trimming stripped 0 bases from V and 7 bases from J, with 11 bases between. In germline, CDR1 is SGHDT, CDR2 YYEEEE. This CDR3 spans 14 amino acids. The CDR3 loop reads CASSLGTLRQPQHF. The CDR3 nucleotides are TGTGCCAGCAGCTTGGGGACCCTTCGGCAGCCCCAGCATTTT.

The V call is TRBV2, the J call TRBJ2-7; 13 bases are a match to TRBD2. Looked up from germline, CDR1 is SNHLY and CDR2 is FYNNEI. The junction had 4 bases not matched to a gene; V was cut back by 2 bases and J by 6 bases. The CDR3 is made up of 15 amino acids. The CDR3 DNA follows: TGTGCCAGCAGTGAAACTAGCGGGGGGGCAGGCGAGCAGTACTTC. This translates into CASSETSGGAGEQYF.

This clonotype came up many times. The chain employs TRBV12-3 or TRBV12-4 and TRBJ2-3, with D possibly being TRBD1 (5 bases). Trimming removed 7 bases at V and 0 bases at J, with 11 bases between. The CDR3 runs to 14 residues. CDR3 region: CASTGIISTDTQYF. DNA of the CDR3: TGTGCCAGCACAGGGATAATTAGCACAGATACGCAGTATTTT.

Ten or more counts support this clonotype. The chain joins TRBV9 to TRBJ2-7; the match to TRBD1 covers 8 bases. Per the germline V gene, CDR1 is SGDLS and CDR2 is YYNGEE. CDR3 length equals 15 residues. J gave up 1 base and V 4 bases, and 7 bases lay outside the gene matches. CDR3 in DNA: TGTGCCAGCAGCATTCGGACAGGGTTGTCCTACGAGCAGTACTTC. Amino acids: CASSIRTGLSYEQYF.

There are many counts of this clonotype. The rearrangement uses TRBV19 and TRBJ1-5; no clear D. V dropped 4 bases and J dropped 7 bases, with 8 bases sitting between them. The CDR3 covers 12 residues. The germline V gene has CDR1 LNHDA and CDR2 SQIVND (reference sequence). The CDR3 DNA sequence: TGTGCCAGTAGTAACTGGAAGCAGCCCCAGCATTTT. This translates into CASSNWKQPQHF.